This entry lists 16 T cell receptor beta chains sequenced from one sample in a study of blood T cell repertoires in COVID-19. Profiling relied on immunoSEQ multiplex PCR, and the TCRdb table lists in-frame clones only, not all of them. Seen here are a few hundred thousand clones, 88% observed once, and the top ten hold roughly 2%. The sequencing input was PBMCs or T cells enriched from blood (not recorded which). The origin of the receptors is a woman between 55 and 75 years old in a cohort exposed to, infected with or recovered from COVID-19 (not recorded which).

This sequence joins TRBV5-4 and TRBJ1-5; TRBD1 might be the D (5 bases). Germline CDR1 reads SGHNT; CDR2 reads YYREEE (reference sequence). V was trimmed by 4 bases and J by 2 bases, leaving 7 bases between them. This CDR3 is built from 13 residues. The CDR3 spells CASSLQGNQPQHF. CDR3 DNA: TGTGCCAGCAGCCTACAGGGCAATCAGCCCCAGCATTTT.

V and J are TRBV5-4 and TRBJ2-1; tentatively, D is TRBD2 (5 bases). The CDR3 contains 15 residues. From germline, CDR1 is SGHNT and CDR2 YYREEE (reference sequence). Trimming cost V 1 base and J 5 bases, with 13 bases left between them. CDR3 protein: CASSLLGLVNNEQFF. The CDR3 DNA is TGTGCCAGCAGCTTGCTCGGACTGGTCAACAATGAGCAGTTCTTC.

This clone was observed a few times. J is TRBJ1-6 and V is TRBV30; D is possibly TRBD1 (6 bases). The germline gives CDR1 GTSNPN, CDR2 SVGIG (reference sequence). Trimming stripped 3 bases from V and 6 bases from J, with 6 bases between. This CDR3 has 12 amino acids. CDR3 nucleotide sequence: TGTGCCTGGAGGGGGGCTAATTCACCCCTCCACTTT. It codes for CAWRGANSPLHF.

This clone showed up many times. The gene calls are TRBV6-2 or TRBV6-3 and TRBJ2-7; tentatively, D is TRBD2 (6 bases). There are 13 residues in the CDR3. Trimming pared 5 bases from V and 3 bases from J, leaving 11 bases between. Germline CDR1 MNHEY, CDR2 SVGEGT. The CDR3 nucleotides are TGTGCCAGCAGTGACCCCGGGGGCTACGAGCAGTACTTC. Its translation: CASSDPGGYEQYF.

The CDR3 coding sequence is TGCGCCAGCAGCTTGGCCAAGGCACAGTACGGGGGTGAGCAGTTCTTC. It is translated as CASSLAKAQYGGEQFF. The chain links TRBV5-1 to TRBJ2-1; D might be TRBD2 (6 bases). CDR1 and CDR2 from the germline V gene are SGHRS and YFSETQ. V was trimmed by 0 bases and J by 9 bases, leaving 19 bases between them. This CDR3 contains 16 residues. The variable domain in full, with the rest retrieved from reference TRBV5-1 and TRBJ2-1, is KAGVTQTPRYLIKTRGQQVTLSCSPISGHRSVSWYQQTPGQGLQFLFEYFSETQRNKGNFPGRFSGRQFSNSRSEMNVSTLELGDSALYLCASSLAKAQYGGEQFFGPGTRLTVL.

V gene TRBV28 combines with J gene TRBJ1-1; D gene unclear. V gave up 6 bases and J gave up 1 base, with 12 bases separating them. Germline assignment: CDR1 MDHEN and CDR2 SYDVKM. The CDR3 runs to 14 residues. CDR3 nucleotide sequence: TGTGCCAGCAGCTACCCCTTGTCGAACACTGAAGCTTTCTTT. Translated, it gives CASSYPLSNTEAFF.

The chain links TRBV27 to TRBJ1-1; no clear D. Per germline, CDR1 MNHEY and CDR2 SMNVEV (reference sequence). The V and J ends lost 7 bases and 0 bases respectively, with 18 bases between them. The CDR3 has 16 residues. As DNA, the CDR3 is TGTGCCAGCAAAGTCAGAGAGCTGACTATGAACACTGAAGCTTTCTTT. Amino acid sequence: CASKVRELTMNTEAFF.

This clone came up a few times. The chain is built from TRBV11-2 and TRBJ1-2; TRBD1 matches at 8 bases. J gave up 2 bases and V 1 base, and 3 bases lay outside the gene matches. Germline CDR1 is SGHAT and CDR2 is FQNNGV. The CDR3 loop spans 15 amino acids. CDR3 sequence (DNA): TGTGCCAGCAGCTTAGTCGGACAGGGAAACTATGGCTACACCTTC. Translation gives CASSLVGQGNYGYTF.

The chain combines TRBV7-3 with TRBJ2-5; maybe TRBD2 (7 bases). CDR1 is SGHTA and CDR2 is FQGTGA in the germline V gene. There are 14 residues in the CDR3. Trimming took 8 bases from V and 0 from J, leaving 13 bases between them. The CDR3 DNA sequence: TGTGCCAGCCGAGGGGGGGAGAACCAAGAGACCCAGTACTTC. Amino acids: CASRGGENQETQYF. Full variable domain (outside the CDR3, taken from reference TRBV7-3 and TRBJ2-5): GAGVSQTPSNKVTEKGKYVELRCDPISGHTALYWYRQSLGQGPEFLIYFQGTGAADDSGLPNDRFFAVRPEGSVSTLKIQRTERGDSAVYLCASRGGENQETQYFGPGTRLLVL.

The chain carries TRBV18 and TRBJ1-2; possible D gene TRBD1, 5 bases. With 3 bases removed from V and 8 bases from J, the gap between germline ends came to 16 bases. The CDR3 sequence is 14 residues long. The germline V gene encodes CDR1 KGHSH and CDR2 LQKENI. DNA for the CDR3: TGTGCCAGCTCACCGACATCAGGGAAGGAAGGCTACACCTTC. Amino acid sequence: CASSPTSGKEGYTF.

This clone appeared once. In nucleotides, the CDR3 is TGTGCCAGCAGCCCACTAGAGGGGGAGAAACTGTTTTTT. Encoded protein: CASSPLEGEKLFF. The V call is TRBV3-1 (or the pseudogene TRBV3-2), the J call TRBJ1-4; tentative D call: TRBD1 (6 bases). V was trimmed by 4 bases and J by 11 bases, leaving 14 bases between them. The length of the CDR3 is 13 residues. The germline CDR1 and CDR2 sequences are LGHDT and YNNKEL (reference sequence).

The gene calls are TRBV6-2 or TRBV6-3 and TRBJ2-4, with TRBD2 as a possible D gene (5 bases). The CDR3 has 15 amino acids. Trimming stripped 6 bases from V and 6 bases from J, with 18 bases between. Germline values: CDR1 MNHEY, CDR2 SVGEGT. The CDR3 nucleotides are TGTGCCAGCAGCCCAAGAGGCGGGTTGGGAAACATTCAGTACTTC. This encodes CASSPRGGLGNIQYF.

The rearrangement links TRBV18 to TRBJ2-7; 14 bases map to TRBD2. The V and J ends lost 6 bases and 5 bases, in that order; junction bases with no gene match: 9. CDR1 is KGHSH, CDR2 LQKENI, per germline. This CDR3 has 16 amino acids. The CDR3 DNA reads as TGTGCCAGCTCTCTAGGGACTAGCGGGAGTCTAAACGAGCAGTACTTC. Its translation is CASSLGTSGSLNEQYF.

The chain links TRBV18 to TRBJ2-2; D remains unclear. CDR3 length: 14 amino acids. The germline gives CDR1 KGHSH, CDR2 LQKENI. Trimming shortened V by 3 bases and J by 6 bases, and 11 bases separated the two germline ends. The CDR3 DNA sequence: TGTGCCAGCTCACCCATAGCCCCCTCCGGGGAGCTGTTTTTT. It yields the protein CASSPIAPSGELFF.

In DNA, the CDR3 is TGTGCCAGCAGCTCTCCAGACACTAGAGAGACCCAGTACTTC. It codes for CASSSPDTRETQYF. This chain uses TRBV5-4 with TRBJ2-5; D is perhaps TRBD2 (5 bases). The CDR3 sequence is 14 residues long. Trimming removed 3 bases at V and 4 bases at J, with 13 bases between. The V gene's germline CDR1 is SGHNT and CDR2 YYREEE (reference sequence). The variable domain in full, completed from reference TRBV5-4 and TRBJ2-5, reads ETGVTQSPTHLIKTRGQQVTLRCSSQSGHNTVSWYQQALGQGPQFIFQYYREEENGRGNFPPRFSGLQFPNYSSELNVNALELDDSALYLCASSSPDTRETQYFGPGTRLLVL.

The chain recombines TRBV2 with TRBJ2-3; D ambiguous. Deletions cut 5 bases from V and 0 bases from J, with 3 bases between. Germline V gene lookup returns CDR1 SNHLY and CDR2 FYNNEI. The CDR3 extends over 12 amino acids. DNA of the CDR3: TGTGCCAGCAGTTCTAGCACAGATACGCAGTATTTT. Translated: CASSSSTDTQYF. Complete variable domain (other parts from reference TRBV2 and TRBJ2-3): EPEVTQTPSHQVTQMGQEVILRCVPISNHLYFYWYRQILGQKVEFLVSFYNNEISEKSEIFDDQFSVERPDGSNFTLKIRSTKLEDSAMYFCASSSSTDTQYFGPGTRLTVL.